This is a list of T cell receptor beta chains from one sample in a study of beta chain features in type 1 diabetes. Repertoires were generated with immunoSEQ multiplex PCR, while TCRdb's copy carries only in-frame clones and drops some. Of a few hundred thousand clones in the sample, around an eighth were seen once. The sample comprised naive CD4+ T cells from blood. The receptors were gathered from a woman aged 18-29 years with type 1 diabetes. Both conserved end residues are part of each CDR3. D genes are given only for firm matches. The size field is filled for only some rows; it gives once, few, many or a size class.

d_call: .; v_call: TRBV5-1; cdr3_length: 16; j_call: TRBJ2-6; clone_size: .; cdr3_nt: TGCGCCAGCAGCTTCTCTTCGGGGTCTGGGGCCAACGTCCTGACTTTC; cdr3_aa: CASSFSSGSGANVLTF
d_call: .; v_call: TRBV29-1; cdr3_length: 11; j_call: TRBJ2-7; clone_size: few; cdr3_nt: TGCAGCGTTGGCAGTCACTACGAGCAGTACTTC; cdr3_aa: CSVGSHYEQYF
d_call: .; v_call: TRBV9; cdr3_length: 15; j_call: TRBJ2-7; clone_size: few; cdr3_nt: TGTGCCAGCAGCGTAGGGTCGGACAGAACCTACGAGCAGTACTTC; cdr3_aa: CASSVGSDRTYEQYF
d_call: TRBD1; v_call: TRBV5-6; cdr3_length: 15; j_call: TRBJ1-2; clone_size: few; cdr3_nt: TGTGCCAGCAGCTGGGGACAGGGGATAAACTATGGCTACACCTTC; cdr3_aa: CASSWGQGINYGYTF
d_call: TRBD2; v_call: TRBV9; cdr3_length: 16; j_call: TRBJ2-1; clone_size: .; cdr3_nt: TGTGCCAGCAGCGTAGGGACTAGCGGGCCGTACAATGAGCAGTTCTTC; cdr3_aa: CASSVGTSGPYNEQFF
d_call: .; v_call: TRBV5-4; cdr3_length: 15; j_call: TRBJ2-2; clone_size: .; cdr3_nt: TGTGCCAGCAGCCAGGGACTCCCGGGGACCGGGGAGCTGTTTTTT; cdr3_aa: CASSQGLPGTGELFF
d_call: .; v_call: TRBV9; cdr3_length: 16; j_call: TRBJ2-2; clone_size: .; cdr3_nt: TGTGCCAGCAGCCCCATGGGCCTAATGAACACCGGGGAGCTGTTTTTT; cdr3_aa: CASSPMGLMNTGELFF
d_call: TRBD2; v_call: TRBV7-9; cdr3_length: 15; j_call: TRBJ2-1; clone_size: few; cdr3_nt: TGTGCCAGCAGCCCAGTAGCGGGAGGCCTCGATGAGCAGTTCTTC; cdr3_aa: CASSPVAGGLDEQFF
d_call: TRBD1; v_call: TRBV11-2; cdr3_length: 14; j_call: TRBJ1-5; clone_size: .; cdr3_nt: TGTGCCAGCAGCGCCCAACAGGGGTCTCAGCCCCAGCATTTT; cdr3_aa: CASSAQQGSQPQHF
d_call: TRBD2; v_call: TRBV7-9; cdr3_length: 16; j_call: TRBJ2-1; clone_size: .; cdr3_nt: TGTGCCAGCAGCTTTCTGAGACTAGCGGGAGGGGGCGAGCAGTTCTTC; cdr3_aa: CASSFLRLAGGGEQFF
d_call: TRBD1; v_call: TRBV9; cdr3_length: 16; j_call: TRBJ2-2; clone_size: .; cdr3_nt: TGTGCCAGCAGCCCCAGGGGCAGGGGGAACGACGGGGAGCTGTTTTTT; cdr3_aa: CASSPRGRGNDGELFF
d_call: .; v_call: TRBV7-8; cdr3_length: 15; j_call: TRBJ1-2; clone_size: .; cdr3_nt: TGTGCCAGCAGCTTAGTGGGCAGGGTACACACAAGCTACACCTTC; cdr3_aa: CASSLVGRVHTSYTF
d_call: .; v_call: TRBV7-2; cdr3_length: 12; j_call: TRBJ2-1; clone_size: few; cdr3_nt: TGTGCCAGCAAGAGCTCCTACAATGAGCAGTTCTTC; cdr3_aa: CASKSSYNEQFF
d_call: .; v_call: TRBV19; cdr3_length: 12; j_call: TRBJ1-5; clone_size: .; cdr3_nt: TGTGCCAGTAGTATAGGGCAGGGCTTCCAGCATTTT; cdr3_aa: CASSIGQGFQHF
d_call: .; v_call: TRBV30; cdr3_length: 15; j_call: TRBJ2-1; clone_size: few; cdr3_nt: TGTGCCTGGAGTGTGGGGCTAGCGATGGGCAATGAGCAGTTCTTC; cdr3_aa: CAWSVGLAMGNEQFF
d_call: TRBD2; v_call: TRBV9; cdr3_length: 16; j_call: TRBJ2-3; clone_size: .; cdr3_nt: TGTGCCAGCAGCCCCCAAAGCGGGAGTGGGGCAGATACGCAGTATTTT; cdr3_aa: CASSPQSGSGADTQYF
d_call: TRBD2; v_call: TRBV29-1; cdr3_length: 14; j_call: TRBJ2-7; clone_size: few; cdr3_nt: TGCAGCGTTGGAACTAGCGGGGATACCTACGAGCAGTACTTC; cdr3_aa: CSVGTSGDTYEQYF
d_call: .; v_call: TRBV18; cdr3_length: 13; j_call: TRBJ1-2; clone_size: .; cdr3_nt: TGTGCCAGCTCACCGTCACAGGACTATGGCTACACCTTC; cdr3_aa: CASSPSQDYGYTF
d_call: TRBD2; v_call: TRBV28; cdr3_length: 15; j_call: TRBJ2-1; clone_size: .; cdr3_nt: TGTGCCAGCAGTCCCGGGACTAGCGGGAGGAATGAGCAGTTCTTC; cdr3_aa: CASSPGTSGRNEQFF
d_call: .; v_call: TRBV11-2; cdr3_length: 13; j_call: TRBJ2-4; clone_size: .; cdr3_nt: TGTGCCAGCAGCCCCTCATCGGGAAACATTCAGTACTTC; cdr3_aa: CASSPSSGNIQYF
d_call: TRBD2; v_call: TRBV2; cdr3_length: 15; j_call: TRBJ2-7; clone_size: once; cdr3_nt: TGTGCCAGCACTAGGACTAGCGGGAGATCCTACGAGCAGTACTTC; cdr3_aa: CASTRTSGRSYEQYF
d_call: .; v_call: TRBV4-3; cdr3_length: 16; j_call: TRBJ2-1; clone_size: .; cdr3_nt: TGCGCCAGCAGCCGCGAAACAGGCTGGTCGGGCAATGAGCAGTTCTTC; cdr3_aa: CASSRETGWSGNEQFF
d_call: .; v_call: TRBV30; cdr3_length: 11; j_call: TRBJ1-2; clone_size: .; cdr3_nt: TGTGCCTGGAGTGTCATCCAGGGCTACACCTTC; cdr3_aa: CAWSVIQGYTF
d_call: TRBD1; v_call: TRBV27; cdr3_length: 15; j_call: TRBJ2-7; clone_size: .; cdr3_nt: TGTGCCAGCTCCCTAGGACAGGGTTGGGCCTACGAGCAGTACTTC; cdr3_aa: CASSLGQGWAYEQYF
d_call: .; v_call: TRBV30; cdr3_length: 12; j_call: TRBJ1-5; clone_size: few; cdr3_nt: TGTGCCTGGAGACAGGGAGAGCAGCCCCAGCATTTT; cdr3_aa: CAWRQGEQPQHF
d_call: .; v_call: TRBV20-1; cdr3_length: 10; j_call: TRBJ1-1; clone_size: .; cdr3_nt: TGCAGTGCTAGACCGGCTGAAGCTTTCTTT; cdr3_aa: CSARPAEAFF
d_call: TRBD2; v_call: TRBV5-1; cdr3_length: 15; j_call: TRBJ2-7; clone_size: .; cdr3_nt: TGCGCCAGCAGCCCCGGCGGGGGGCAGGCCTACGAGCAGTACTTC; cdr3_aa: CASSPGGGQAYEQYF
d_call: TRBD1; v_call: TRBV19; cdr3_length: 13; j_call: TRBJ1-2; clone_size: few; cdr3_nt: TGTGCCAGTAGTGGAGACAGGGAGTCTGGCTACACCTTC; cdr3_aa: CASSGDRESGYTF
d_call: .; v_call: TRBV20-1; cdr3_length: 10; j_call: TRBJ1-2; clone_size: .; cdr3_nt: TGCAGTGCTGGGGGGGATGGCTACACCTTC; cdr3_aa: CSAGGDGYTF
d_call: TRBD1; v_call: TRBV6-5; cdr3_length: 13; j_call: TRBJ1-5; clone_size: .; cdr3_nt: TGTGCCAGCAGCAAGACAGGGAACCAGCCCCAGCATTTT; cdr3_aa: CASSKTGNQPQHF
d_call: .; v_call: TRBV4-1; cdr3_length: 18; j_call: TRBJ2-4; clone_size: few; cdr3_nt: TGCGCCAGCAGCCGGGGAGAATACGGGATGCTAGCCAAAAACATTCAGTACTTC; cdr3_aa: CASSRGEYGMLAKNIQYF
d_call: .; v_call: TRBV11-2; cdr3_length: 15; j_call: TRBJ1-5; clone_size: few; cdr3_nt: TGTGCCAGCAGCTTAGGAGGGATAGGCAATCAGCCCCAGCATTTT; cdr3_aa: CASSLGGIGNQPQHF
d_call: TRBD2; v_call: TRBV27; cdr3_length: 16; j_call: TRBJ2-1; clone_size: .; cdr3_nt: TGTGCCAGCATAGATTTCTTTGCGTCTAGCGGGAATGAGCAGTTCTTC; cdr3_aa: CASIDFFASSGNEQFF
d_call: TRBD2; v_call: TRBV2; cdr3_length: 16; j_call: TRBJ2-1; clone_size: .; cdr3_nt: TGTGCCAGCAGGGGACTAGCGGTCAGCTCCTACAATGAGCAGTTCTTC; cdr3_aa: CASRGLAVSSYNEQFF
d_call: TRBD2; v_call: TRBV4-1; cdr3_length: 18; j_call: TRBJ2-3; clone_size: .; cdr3_nt: TGCGCCAGCAGCCGTACTAGCGGGCAACGCTTGAGCACAGATACGCAGTATTTT; cdr3_aa: CASSRTSGQRLSTDTQYF
d_call: TRBD1; v_call: TRBV6-1; cdr3_length: 14; j_call: TRBJ1-2; clone_size: few; cdr3_nt: TGTGCCAGCAACCCAGGGGGCTCCAACTATGGCTACACCTTC; cdr3_aa: CASNPGGSNYGYTF
d_call: TRBD1; v_call: TRBV9; cdr3_length: 14; j_call: TRBJ1-2; clone_size: .; cdr3_nt: TGTGCCAGCAGCCTTCACCGAACAGGGGGCGGCTACACCTTC; cdr3_aa: CASSLHRTGGGYTF
d_call: TRBD2; v_call: TRBV5-4; cdr3_length: 14; j_call: TRBJ2-3; clone_size: few; cdr3_nt: TGTGCCAGCAGCACCGGGACTATCACAGATACGCAGTATTTT; cdr3_aa: CASSTGTITDTQYF
d_call: .; v_call: TRBV29-1; cdr3_length: 16; j_call: TRBJ2-3; clone_size: .; cdr3_nt: TGCAGCGTTGAAATGGAGTGGGCTAGCGGCACAGATACGCAGTATTTT; cdr3_aa: CSVEMEWASGTDTQYF
d_call: TRBD1; v_call: TRBV4-2; cdr3_length: 18; j_call: TRBJ1-5; clone_size: few; cdr3_nt: TGTGCCAGCAGCAAAGAGGGGACAGGGGTTGATGGCAATCAGCCCCAGCATTTT; cdr3_aa: CASSKEGTGVDGNQPQHF
d_call: TRBD2; v_call: TRBV5-1; cdr3_length: 17; j_call: TRBJ2-7; clone_size: .; cdr3_nt: TGCGCCAGCAGCTTGTACATCTCGGGGGGACCTGTGGGAGAGCAGTACTTC; cdr3_aa: CASSLYISGGPVGEQYF
d_call: .; v_call: TRBV25-1; cdr3_length: 14; j_call: TRBJ1-2; clone_size: .; cdr3_nt: TGTGCCAGCAGTGACCCTGGGGCCAACTATGGCTACACCTTC; cdr3_aa: CASSDPGANYGYTF
d_call: TRBD2; v_call: TRBV7-2; cdr3_length: 15; j_call: TRBJ2-7; clone_size: .; cdr3_nt: TGTGCCAGCAGCTTATTGACTAGCGGGAGGCGAGAGCAGTACTTC; cdr3_aa: CASSLLTSGRREQYF
d_call: .; v_call: TRBV16; cdr3_length: 12; j_call: TRBJ2-7; clone_size: .; cdr3_nt: TGTGCCAGCAGCGCCGACTGGGTCGAGCAGTACTTC; cdr3_aa: CASSADWVEQYF
d_call: .; v_call: TRBV7-9; cdr3_length: 17; j_call: TRBJ1-6; clone_size: few; cdr3_nt: TGTGCCAGCAGCTTAGCGGAGAATAAGGCCCATAATTCACCCCTCCACTTT; cdr3_aa: CASSLAENKAHNSPLHF
d_call: TRBD1; v_call: TRBV11-2; cdr3_length: 13; j_call: TRBJ1-1; clone_size: few; cdr3_nt: TGTGCCAGCAGCTCCGGACAGGGCATACGGGCTTTCTTT; cdr3_aa: CASSSGQGIRAFF
d_call: TRBD1; v_call: TRBV6-5; cdr3_length: 15; j_call: TRBJ2-7; clone_size: few; cdr3_nt: TGTGCCAGCAGTTACCTAGGACAGGGTACGGGAGAGCAGTACTTC; cdr3_aa: CASSYLGQGTGEQYF
d_call: .; v_call: TRBV6-5; cdr3_length: 13; j_call: TRBJ2-7; clone_size: few; cdr3_nt: TGTGCCAGCAGTCGGACATGGGATAACGAGCAGTACTTC; cdr3_aa: CASSRTWDNEQYF
d_call: TRBD2; v_call: TRBV7-2; cdr3_length: 15; j_call: TRBJ2-5; clone_size: .; cdr3_nt: TGTGCCAGCAGCCTAAGAGCGGGGGGGCTAGAGACCCAGTACTTC; cdr3_aa: CASSLRAGGLETQYF
d_call: TRBD1; v_call: TRBV19; cdr3_length: 12; j_call: TRBJ1-2; clone_size: .; cdr3_nt: TGTGCCAGTACTGGACAGGGGTGGGGATACACCTTC; cdr3_aa: CASTGQGWGYTF
d_call: TRBD1; v_call: TRBV15; cdr3_length: 15; j_call: TRBJ1-2; clone_size: .; cdr3_nt: TGTGCCACCAGCAGAGATTGGCAGGGACAGTATGGCTACACCTTC; cdr3_aa: CATSRDWQGQYGYTF
d_call: .; v_call: TRBV7-2; cdr3_length: 15; j_call: TRBJ1-1; clone_size: few; cdr3_nt: TGTGCCAGCTCCCTGGGAGGGGCCCCGAACACTGAAGCTTTCTTT; cdr3_aa: CASSLGGAPNTEAFF
d_call: .; v_call: TRBV7-8; cdr3_length: 16; j_call: TRBJ1-4; clone_size: .; cdr3_nt: TGTGCCAGCAGCCGACGGGGGGGGGCAACTAATGAAAAACTGTTTTTT; cdr3_aa: CASSRRGGATNEKLFF
d_call: TRBD2; v_call: TRBV5-1; cdr3_length: 21; j_call: TRBJ2-5; clone_size: once; cdr3_nt: TGCGCCAGCAGCTGGACCGATCACAGGGGGCGCCGGCTAGCGGGAGGAGAGACCCAGTACTTC; cdr3_aa: CASSWTDHRGRRLAGGETQYF
d_call: .; v_call: TRBV11-2; cdr3_length: 13; j_call: TRBJ1-3; clone_size: .; cdr3_nt: TGTGCCAGCAGCCCTTACTCTGGAAACACCATATATTTT; cdr3_aa: CASSPYSGNTIYF